These 9 T cell receptor beta chains came from one sample sequenced in a study of blood T cells in healthy people across ages. Using a J-beta primer mix together with a sample-barcoded 5' primer, a second PCR was run for roughly 6 to 11 cycles. TCRdb processed the 5' RACE reads anew with MiXCR; each CDR3 protein has one entry. This repertoire shows around 1,000,000 distinct CDR3 sequences, around two fifths found once; its top ten account for over 10%. Material for sequencing was blood. Every receptor here comes from a man aged 18 to 30 in good health.

This sequence joins TRBV12-3 or TRBV12-4 and TRBJ2-3, with a weak D call TRBD2 (6 bases). The length of the CDR3 is 15 residues. The V and J ends lost 2 bases and 6 bases respectively, with 15 bases between them. CDR3 amino acids: CASSLWAGMSDTQYF. The CDR3 DNA is TGTGCCAGCAGTTTATGGGCGGGGATGTCGGATACGCAGTATTTT.

The chain is built from TRBV15 and TRBJ1-1; no clear D. Germline V gives CDR1 LNHNV, CDR2 YYDKDF (reference sequence). V was shortened by 0 bases and J by 0 bases, with 8 bases between the two germline ends. The CDR3 length is 15 residues. The CDR3 region has the DNA TGTGCCACCAGCAGAGAGCAGAACATGAACACTGAAGCTTTCTTT. It yields the protein CATSREQNMNTEAFF.

J is TRBJ1-6 and V is TRBV7-2; TRBD1 agrees at 8 bases. The CDR3 extends over 17 amino acids. The J segment lost 7 bases and the V segment lost 2 bases, leaving 10 bases of the junction unmatched. Germline V lookup: CDR1 SGHTA, CDR2 FQGNSA. CDR3 sequence: CASSLLGQGLGNSPLHF. The CDR3, as DNA: TGTGCCAGCAGCTTACTCGGACAGGGTTTGGGAAATTCACCCCTCCACTTT.

This clonotype has a count of ten or more. The CDR3 sequence is CASSPDGQVITDTQYF. Written as DNA, the CDR3 is TGCGCCAGCAGCCCGGACGGACAGGTGATCACAGATACGCAGTATTTT. The chain couples TRBV5-1 to TRBJ2-3, with 7 bases fitting TRBD1. The CDR3 is 16 amino acids. CDR1 and CDR2 (germline): SGHRS, YFSETQ. V gave up 4 bases and J gave up 2 bases; unmatched junction bases: 10.

A few counts support this clonotype. The chain uses TRBV25-1 and TRBJ1-2, with D uncertain. CDR1 MGHDK and CDR2 SYGVNS come from the germline V gene. This CDR3 is built from 14 residues. Trimming stripped 1 base from V and 6 bases from J, with 12 bases between. The CDR3 DNA reads TGTGCCAGCAGTGAATCCCCGGACTTGAATGGCTACACCTTC. This codes for CASSESPDLNGYTF.

The rearrangement uses TRBV2 and TRBJ1-4; perhaps TRBD1 as D (6 bases). Germline V gives CDR1 SNHLY, CDR2 FYNNEI. The V and J ends lost 6 bases and 3 bases respectively, with 17 bases between them. The CDR3 totals 16 residues. CDR3 coding DNA: TGTGCCAGCAGCCGCCTTCCGGGGGCGTCTAATGAAAAACTGTTTTTT. Translation gives CASSRLPGASNEKLFF.

This clonotype showed up just a few times. The chain is built from TRBV20-1 and TRBJ1-2; possibly TRBD1 for D (5 bases). The CDR3 runs to 15 residues. Germline V gene lookup returns CDR1 DFQATT and CDR2 SNEGSKA (reference sequence). The ends were cut back, 1 base at V and 8 bases at J, with 20 bases in the middle. The chain's CDR3 is CSARVTGRVVFGYTF. Here the CDR3 DNA reads TGCAGTGCTAGAGTAACGGGCAGGGTTGTTTTCGGCTACACCTTC.

This clonotype was seen a handful of times. The chain employs TRBV12-3 or TRBV12-4 and TRBJ1-2; TRBD1 matches 8 bases. V gave up 6 bases and J gave up 3 bases; unmatched junction bases: 6. This CDR3 spans 14 amino acids. CDR3 nucleotides: TGTGCCAGCAGGGGGACAGGAACGGACTATGGCTACACCTTC. Translated: CASRGTGTDYGYTF.

A few counts support this clonotype. The genes are TRBV4-2 and TRBJ2-7, with D possibly matching TRBD2 (6 bases). Germline assignment: CDR1 LGHNA and CDR2 YNFKEQ. The CDR3 covers 19 residues. The germline V and J ends were trimmed by 1 base and 0 bases, with 22 bases remaining between them. CDR3 nucleotide sequence: TGTGCCAGCAGCCAAGTAGAAGGCTTTGCGGGGACGAGCTCCTACGAGCAGTACTTC. It is translated as CASSQVEGFAGTSSYEQYF.